This TCR beta chain was profiled in a study of PD-1 blockade in classical Hodgkin lymphoma (dated by TCRdb to 2018 to 2020). Turning to the overall study: Nivolumab dosing was 3 mg/kg intravenously every 2 weeks, continuing until either disease progression or unacceptable toxicity. To define a peripheral blood immune signature of response to PD-1 blockade in classical Hodgkin lymphoma, the study combined TCR beta sequencing with CyTOF. Overall study results and their limits: The study was restricted to a single clinical trial cohort, and the causes of repertoire differences, possibly disease activity or prior therapy, were left undefined. Baseline TCR diversity was reported to be lower in newly diagnosed patients than in healthy donors, and even lower in relapsed/refractory patients. CD4+ but not CD8+ TCR diversity rose significantly by C4D1 (p=0.0027 vs p=0.16), most apparent in complete responders (p=0.02). Baseline diversity similar to that of newly diagnosed patients was observed in trial patients achieving complete response, whereas significantly lower diversity was observed in partial responders and progressors. Diversity was lower in patients who began nivolumab less than 1 year after ASCT, so these patients were left out of later analyses to avoid confounding by immune reconstitution.

Genomic DNA was extracted with the Qiagen DNeasy kit from unsorted PBMCs and from negatively selected CD4+ and CD8+ fractions. Amplification of TCR beta CDR3 regions was done by immunoSEQ multiplex PCR with primers that anneal to V and J segments. A synthetic immune receptor repertoire was used to minimize amplification bias, and any residual bias was removed computationally once sequencing was done. In the authors' own workflow: Custom Python scripts were used to quantify repertoire diversity as the Shannon entropy index. Unsorted, CD4+ and CD8+ repertoires were analyzed separately, except in combined analyses where CD4+ and CD8+ sequences were merged in silico. Clonal expansion was defined as at least a 2-fold frequency increase after treatment relative to C1D1, with a pseudocount of 0.5 for undetected baseline clones. Singleton clones were defined as clones with 0 or 1 copy at C1D1, and non-singleton clones were defined as clones with 2 or more copies. Clones expanded in unsorted samples were assigned a CD4+, CD8+ or unknown annotation through matching of protein sequences in sorted samples from the same patient. Wilcoxon tests on paired samples were used to test diversity changes from C1D1 to C4D1. This is the immuneACCESS table as TCRdb keeps it, with only in-frame sequences that have V and J called. A part of the clones is gone; compared with another copy, unresolved V genes explain less than half, and the rest is unexplained. Clone size and the V and J calls come from that table; the DNA yielded D and trimming. The sample data list tens of thousands of clones, and over 60% of these were observed just once. 20% to 25% of the sample rests with the top ten.

Per the publication, the time point label means: cycle 1 day 1 (C1D1), immediately before nivolumab initiation. Every trial patient had relapsed after autologous stem cell transplantation, and cohorts A, B and C differed in prior brentuximab vedotin exposure. The trial cohort comprised roughly 50 patients with relapsed/refractory classical Hodgkin lymphoma whose best overall responses were complete response, partial response or progressive disease. In the multi-cohort phase II CheckMate 205 trial, trial patients received single-agent nivolumab. An independent review committee assessed best overall response by applying the 2007 International Working Group response criteria. Trial PBMCs were collected immediately before nivolumab initiation (C1D1) and during therapy at cycle 2 day 1 and cycle 4 day 1. Peripheral blood was collected in 8 mL Vacutainer Cell Preparation Tubes, from which PBMCs were isolated by centrifugation and then cryopreserved.

The trim is 2 bases for V and 5 bases for J, with a gap of 9 bases between the germline ends. The CDR3 goes from the cysteine to the phenylalanine over 13 residues. The read is trimmed to its CDR3 DNA, 39 bases read in frame from base 1. For CDR1 and CDR2, the germline V gene lists KGHSH and LQKENI. A note on this clone: Which antigen it targets is not known. The input lacks base qualities; no much larger clone sits a single base away.

Sequenced material: peripheral blood mononuclear cells (PBMCs), taken at baseline. This receptor was identified in a human donor with classical Hodgkin lymphoma. The chain links TRBV18 with TRBJ1-2; the D gene is unclear. DNA sequence: TGTGCCAGCTCACCAAGGCCTGATTATGGCTACACCTTC. Its protein reads: CASSPRPDYGYTF.